This entry is about one TCR beta chain. The treatment here: preoperative locoregional IRX-2 cytokine immunotherapy. Preoperative locoregional IRX-2 cytokine immunotherapy was tested in the phase Ib source study. Generated by immunoSEQ multiplex PCR, the TCRdb table keeps only in-frame clones and is missing some. Of 95,000 to 100,000 clones listed, roughly 88% are singletons. The record originates from a study of preoperative IRX-2 immunotherapy in early breast cancer. Between the trimmed V and J ends, which lost 6 bases and 0 bases, there was a span of 18 bases. Germline V gene lookup returns CDR1 LNHDA and CDR2 SQIVND (reference sequence). This CDR3 comprises 17 residues.

J is TRBJ1-5 and V is TRBV19; D unresolved. This specimen consisted of tumor tissue, obtained after IRX-2 immunotherapy. This receptor was identified in a human donor with breast cancer. The CDR3 bases are TGTGCCAGTAGGAATAAATTTGGGTTTTATAGCAATCAGCCCCAGCATTTT. Translation: CASRNKFGFYSNQPQHF.